The 5 T cell receptor beta chains below were found in one sample sequenced in a study of cytomegalovirus exposure and HLA in healthy donors. Vbeta (60) and Jbeta (13) primers were used in the PCR. Data came from immunoSEQ multiplex PCR; TCRdb stores just in-frame clones and leaves some out. The sample lists 220,000 or so clones; 79% were seen once. Material: PBMCs. These receptors were collected from a man aged 45-65 years in good health and CMV-seronegative.

In this sample, this clone turned up a few times. The chain carries TRBV30 and TRBJ2-1; 8 bases are shared with TRBD2. CDR1 and CDR2 from the germline V gene are GTSNPN and SVGIG (reference sequence). The CDR3 contains 13 residues. With V trimmed by 8 bases and J by 3 bases, 6 bases remained unmatched. The chain's CDR3 is CARAGGFYNEQFF. The DNA of the CDR3 is TGTGCCCGGGCGGGGGGCTTCTACAATGAGCAGTTCTTC.

This chain uses TRBV4-1 with TRBJ1-1, with 10 bases lining up with TRBD1. V trimming: 6 bases; J trimming: 8 bases; junction bases outside the gene matches: 3. The V gene's germline CDR1 is MGHRA and CDR2 YSYEKL. This CDR3 spans 12 amino acids. The CDR3 coding sequence is TGCGCCAGCAGATGGGACAGGGGAGAAGCTTTCTTT. The encoded protein is CASRWDRGEAFF.

This clone was counted once. The CDR3: CASSQASSGRASYEQYF. CDR3 DNA: TGCGCCAGCAGCCAAGCCTCTAGCGGGAGGGCATCCTACGAGCAGTACTTC. The chain has TRBV4-1 and TRBJ2-7, with 12 nucleotides matching TRBD2. The CDR3 runs to 17 residues. V lost 1 base to trimming and J lost 1 base; unmatched junction nucleotides: 5. Germline V gives CDR1 MGHRA, CDR2 YSYEKL.

The chain carries TRBV7-9 and TRBJ2-5, with 7 bases that match TRBD1. The V gene end was trimmed by 5 bases and the J gene end by 2 bases; junction bases not matched to a gene: 2. The CDR3 length is 13 residues. Germline CDR1 reads SEHNR; CDR2 reads FQNEAQ (reference sequence). CDR3 DNA: TGTGCCAGCAGCCGGGACAGTCAAGAGACCCAGTACTTC. This encodes CASSRDSQETQYF.

The chain carries TRBV5-1 and TRBJ2-1, with TRBD2 identical over 8 bases. Trimming removed 0 bases from V and 7 bases from J; junction bases left unmatched: 3. Germline loops: CDR1 SGHRS, CDR2 YFSETQ. The CDR3 extends over 14 amino acids. CDR3 nucleotide sequence: TGCGCCAGCAGCTTGGGGGGGACTAGAAATGAGCAGTTCTTC. As protein: CASSLGGTRNEQFF.